The 29 T cell receptor beta chains in this list originate from one sample, sequenced in a study of shared clonotypes between healthy human individuals. The assay was immunoSEQ multiplex PCR, and TCRdb's table has in-frame clones only and misses some. The repertoire includes approximately 460,000 clones, approximately 71% of them detected once, and approximately 12% sits in the top ten. The sequenced material came from PBMCs. The receptors stem from a woman in her 40s in good health. Some clones in this sample may be carry-over from other donors' samples.

This sequence joins TRBV9 and TRBJ1-1; the D gene is possibly TRBD1 (6 bases). V was shortened by 0 bases and J by 3 bases, with 12 bases between the two germline ends. The CDR3 length is 15 residues. Germline CDR1 SGDLS, CDR2 YYNGEE. For the CDR3, the DNA is TGTGCCAGCAGCGTAGGGCGGGGGGCGGACACTGAAGCTTTCTTT. It specifies CASSVGRGADTEAFF.

The chain has TRBV4-2 and TRBJ1-5, with D tentatively TRBD1 (5 bases). The CDR3 covers 14 residues. Trimming took 4 bases from V and 6 from J, leaving 13 bases between them. Germline CDR1 is LGHNA and CDR2 is YNFKEQ. CDR3 region: CASSRGEGTQPQHF. CDR3 nucleotides: TGTGCCAGCAGCCGGGGGGAGGGGACTCAGCCCCAGCATTTT.

V usage is TRBV5-4 and J usage is TRBJ2-3; 10 bases map to TRBD2. V lost 4 bases, J lost 5 bases, and 7 bases stayed unmatched. Germline values: CDR1 SGHNT, CDR2 YYREEE (reference sequence). CDR3 length: 15 amino acids. In nucleotides, the CDR3 is TGTGCCAGCAGCCTATCTAGCGGGAGAGAAGATACGCAGTATTTT. The encoded protein is CASSLSSGREDTQYF.

Concerning this clone: The identical CDR3 is also encoded by other nucleotide sequences in the sample. The chain links TRBV7-2 to TRBJ2-5, with D tentatively TRBD1 (5 bases). The germline V gene has CDR1 SGHTA and CDR2 FQGNSA. The CDR3 consists of 13 residues. The V gene lost 3 bases and the J gene lost 2 bases, with 7 bases spanning the gap. The CDR3 DNA reads as TGTGCCAGCAGCTTGGGGCGGCAAGAGACCCAGTACTTC. Its protein is CASSLGRQETQYF. The full variable domain, completed using reference TRBV7-2 and TRBJ2-5, is GAGVSQSPSNKVTEKGKDVELRCDPISGHTALYWYRQSLGQGLEFLIYFQGNSAPDKSGLPSDRFSAERTGGSVSTLTIQRTQQEDSAVYLCASSLGRQETQYFGPGTRLLVL.

The chain links TRBV27 to TRBJ1-1, with TRBD1 identical over 7 bases. Germline V gene lookup returns CDR1 MNHEY and CDR2 SMNVEV (reference sequence). V shed 5 bases, J shed 0 bases, and the junction held 3 bases outside the gene matches. The CDR3 is 14 residues long. The CDR3 sequence is CASSKQGLNTEAFF. DNA of the CDR3: TGTGCCAGCAGTAAACAGGGGTTGAACACTGAAGCTTTCTTT.

This clone was seen only once. The rearrangement joins TRBV7-9 to TRBJ2-5; either TRBD1 or TRBD2 may supply D (5 bases each). Germline CDR1 SEHNR, CDR2 FQNEAQ (reference sequence). The CDR3 contains 13 residues. V was pared by 3 bases and J by 9 bases, with 14 bases between. CDR3 bases: TGTGCCAGCAGCTTGGGGGTCCTCGACGCCCAGTACTTC. This translates into CASSLGVLDAQYF. Full variable domain (missing parts from reference TRBV7-9 and TRBJ2-5): DTGVSQNPRHKITKRGQNVTFRCDPISEHNRLYWYRQTLGQGPEFLTYFQNEAQLEKSRLLSDRFSAERPKGSFSTLEIQRTEQGDSAMYLCASSLGVLDAQYFGPGTRLLVL.

As concerns this clone: This likely stems from a read error, as it lies one base from a far larger clone. The V gene is TRBV4-2, the J gene TRBJ2-5, with D possibly being TRBD1 or TRBD2 (5 bases each). From germline, CDR1 is LGHNA and CDR2 YNFKEQ. There are 13 residues in the CDR3. As DNA, the CDR3 is TGTGCCAGCAGCCAATCCCCGCAAGGGGAGCAGCACTTC. This gives the protein CASSQSPQGEQHF.

This clone has a count of ten or more. The sample contains more than one DNA sequence encoding this CDR3. The CDR3 sequence: CASSRETGVGTGELFF. In DNA form, the CDR3 reads TGCGCCAGCAGCAGAGAGACAGGGGTTGGCACCGGGGAGCTGTTTTTT. The V and J genes are TRBV5-1 and TRBJ2-2; 8 bases are a match to TRBD1. V shed 4 bases and J 4 bases; nucleotides not matched to a gene: 9. The germline V gene has CDR1 SGHRS and CDR2 YFSETQ. The CDR3 is made up of 16 amino acids. Complete variable domain (other parts from reference TRBV5-1 and TRBJ2-2): KAGVTQTPRYLIKTRGQQVTLSCSPISGHRSVSWYQQTPGQGLQFLFEYFSETQRNKGNFPGRFSGRQFSNSRSEMNVSTLELGDSALYLCASSRETGVGTGELFFGEGSRLTVL.

The chain combines TRBV2 with TRBJ1-2, with 7 bases matching TRBD1. CDR3 length: 15 amino acids. Germline V gives CDR1 SNHLY, CDR2 FYNNEI. Trimming removed 4 bases from V and 1 base from J; junction bases left unmatched: 6. This chain's CDR3 is CASSASGQINYGYTF. The CDR3 coding sequence is TGTGCCAGCAGTGCCTCGGGACAGATTAACTATGGCTACACCTTC.

CDR3 coding DNA: TGTGCCAGCAGTTTGGGGCACGCCGGTGAGCAGTTCTTC. It specifies CASSLGHAGEQFF. This chain uses TRBV27 with TRBJ2-1, with D possibly TRBD1 on 5 matching bases. There are 13 residues in the CDR3. Trimming removed 3 bases from V and 9 bases from J, with 12 bases in between. Per germline, CDR1 MNHEY and CDR2 SMNVEV (reference sequence).

This clone was seen once. The CDR3: CASIGLDREVSEAFF. The DNA for the CDR3 is TGTGCCAGCATTGGTTTAGACAGGGAGGTTTCTGAAGCTTTCTTT. The V gene is TRBV7-6, the J gene TRBJ1-1, with TRBD1 matching over 7 bases. The CDR3 is 15 amino acids. Trimming at V came to 7 bases and at J to 6 bases, leaving 14 bases not matched to a gene. The germline V gene has CDR1 SGHVS and CDR2 FNYEAQ.

The chain carries TRBV13 and TRBJ2-1; perhaps TRBD2 as D (5 bases). Looked up from germline, CDR1 is PRHDT and CDR2 is FYEKMQ (reference sequence). Trimming left V 0 bases short and J 13 bases short, with 10 bases between. This CDR3 has 12 amino acids. The CDR3 here is CASSLGREYQFF. The CDR3 DNA is TGTGCCAGCAGCTTAGGGAGGGAGTATCAGTTCTTC.

A note on this clone: A read error likely explains this, since a far larger clone differs by one base. The rearrangement joins TRBV5-1 to TRBJ2-6; D is ambiguous. Germline V gene data show CDR1 as SGHRS and CDR2 as YFSETQ. V dropped 3 bases and J dropped 0 bases, with 7 bases sitting between them. The CDR3 contains 15 residues. The CDR3 here is CASSWADSGANVLTF. The CDR3 DNA follows: TGCGCCAGCAGCTGGGCCGACTCTGGGGCCAACGTCCTGACTTTC.

The chain combines TRBV10-3 with TRBJ1-3, with a weak D call TRBD1 (5 bases). The CDR3 runs 16 residues. Germline-derived CDR1 and CDR2 are ENHRY and SYGVKD. Between the trimmed V and J ends, which lost 8 bases and 4 bases, there was a span of 21 bases. The DNA of the CDR3 is TGTGCCATCGGGGACGTGAGTCAACCCGCAGGAAACACCATATATTTT. This translates into CAIGDVSQPAGNTIYF.

Note on this clone: A much larger clone is a single base away; this may be a read error. The J gene is TRBJ2-5, the V gene TRBV7-9; 11 bases fit TRBD1. This CDR3 region has 16 residues. V lost 8 bases, J lost 4 bases, and 12 bases stayed unmatched. Germline V lookup: CDR1 SEHNR, CDR2 FQNEAQ (reference sequence). Here the CDR3 DNA reads TGTGCCAGCGGCCCGATAGGGACAGGGGGGAGAGAGACCCAGTACTTC. This translates into CASGPIGTGGRETQYF.

Worth noting for this clone: This may be a read error, as it is one base from a much larger clone. Other DNA sequences within the sample encode an identical CDR3. The rearrangement uses TRBV6-4 and TRBJ1-3; no clear D. The germline V and J ends were trimmed by 6 bases and 0 bases, with 24 bases remaining between them. Germline V lookup: CDR1 MRHNA, CDR2 SNTAGT. The CDR3 spans 19 residues. The CDR3 protein is CASSPARKIYILSGNTIYF. The DNA for the CDR3 is TGTGCCAGCAGCCCAGCCCGTAAAATCTATATCCTCTCTGGAAACACCATATATTTT.

A word on this clone: A far larger clone is one base from this, pointing to a likely read error. This sample also contains other DNA sequences that code for the same CDR3. This sequence joins TRBV28 and TRBJ1-5, with TRBD1 matching 10 bases. The CDR3 is 15 residues long. CDR1 MDHEN and CDR2 SYDVKM come from the germline V gene. V gave up 3 bases and J gave up 9 bases; unmatched junction bases: 8. CDR3 sequence reads: CASSLGQGTAGPQHF. The CDR3 DNA is TGTGCCAGCAGTTTGGGACAGGGGACAGCTGGGCCCCAGCATTTT.

The chain is built from TRBV27 and TRBJ2-5; D tentatively reads TRBD1 or TRBD2 (5 bases each). The V end lost 5 bases, the J end lost 1 base, and 14 bases lay between the germline ends. Germline V CDR1 and CDR2: MNHEY, SMNVEV (reference sequence). The CDR3 spans 15 residues. The CDR3 region is CASSPFTGTQETQYF. In DNA, the CDR3 is TGTGCCAGCAGTCCCTTCACCGGGACCCAAGAGACCCAGTACTTC.

Worth noting for this clone: A single base separates this from a much larger clone, so it may be a read error. The V gene is TRBV2, the J gene TRBJ2-3; D ambiguous. Germline V gene data show CDR1 as SNHLY and CDR2 as FYNNEI. Trimming took 4 bases from V and 0 from J, leaving 2 bases between them. The CDR3 is 12 residues long. The CDR3 nucleotides are TGTGCCAGCAGTGCTAGCACAGATACGCAGTATTTT. Its translation: CASSASTDTQYF. Full variable domain (outside the CDR3, taken from reference TRBV2 and TRBJ2-3): EPEVTQTPSHQVTQMGQEVILRCVPISNHLYFYWYRQILGQKVEFLVSFYNNEISEKSEIFDDQFSVERPDGSNFTLKIRSTKLEDSAMYFCASSASTDTQYFGPGTRLTVL.

This clone was detected many times. This chain uses TRBV28 with TRBJ1-5, with D possibly TRBD1 on 5 matching bases. Germline CDR1 MDHEN, CDR2 SYDVKM. This CDR3 region has 13 residues. Trimming left V 8 bases short and J 3 bases short, with 11 bases between. CDR3 loop: CASFGAFNQPQHF. The CDR3 bases are TGTGCCAGCTTCGGGGCCTTCAATCAGCCCCAGCATTTT.

The V gene is TRBV19, the J gene TRBJ2-5; TRBD1 is a possible D gene (7 bases). Germline V gives CDR1 LNHDA, CDR2 SQIVND (reference sequence). Trimming pared 1 base from V and 5 bases from J, leaving 17 bases between. The CDR3 contains 16 residues. In DNA form, the CDR3 reads TGTGCCAGTAGTATAGGGGCAGGGGGAGGTTTGGAGACCCAGTACTTC. This codes for CASSIGAGGGLETQYF.

This chain uses TRBV27 with TRBJ2-1, with D possibly being TRBD2 (6 bases). V was pared by 8 bases and J by 10 bases, with 12 bases between. The CDR3 is made up of 11 amino acids. Germline V gene data show CDR1 as MNHEY and CDR2 as SMNVEV (reference sequence). In nucleotides, the CDR3 is TGTGCCAGCGGAGTGGGGGGAGAGCAGTTCTTC. This gives the protein CASGVGGEQFF.

The gene calls are TRBV2 and TRBJ2-7, with D tentatively TRBD1 (6 bases). This CDR3 contains 13 residues. CDR1 and CDR2 (germline): SNHLY, FYNNEI. The V end was cut by 7 bases, the J end by 6 bases, with 16 bases between. CDR3 region: CASTTGMVSEQYF. CDR3 DNA sequence: TGTGCCAGCACTACAGGGATGGTCTCCGAGCAGTACTTC.

J is TRBJ1-5 and V is TRBV7-9; D perhaps matches TRBD1 (5 bases). Germline CDR1 and CDR2: SEHNR and FQNEAQ (reference sequence). V shed 4 bases and J shed 5 bases, with 6 bases lying between them. This CDR3 has 12 amino acids. CDR3: CASSWDDQPQHF. The CDR3 DNA follows: TGTGCCAGCAGCTGGGACGATCAGCCCCAGCATTTT.

The rearrangement uses TRBV28 and TRBJ2-5; 7 bases are shared with TRBD1. The CDR3 length is 14 residues. Per the germline V gene, CDR1 is MDHEN and CDR2 is SYDVKM. The ends lost 5 bases at V and 2 bases at J; junction bases unmatched: 5. The CDR3 DNA reads TGTGCCAGCAGTCCCGACAGGGTACAAGAGACCCAGTACTTC. It is translated as CASSPDRVQETQYF.

The J gene is TRBJ1-4, the V gene TRBV7-2, with no clear D. Germline loops: CDR1 SGHTA, CDR2 FQGNSA. The length of the CDR3 is 14 residues. Trimming removed 0 bases at V and 6 bases at J, with 8 bases between. CDR3 sequence reads: CASSLAGWDEKLFF. Here the CDR3 DNA reads TGTGCCAGCAGCTTAGCAGGGTGGGATGAAAAACTGTTTTTT.

This clone was counted only a few times. The genes are TRBV27 and TRBJ2-7; D may be TRBD2 (5 bases). The CDR3 length is 16 residues. Germline CDR1 MNHEY, CDR2 SMNVEV (reference sequence). V dropped 4 bases and J dropped 6 bases, with 22 bases sitting between them. The CDR3 spells CASSWSRGRFPLEQYF. For the CDR3, the DNA is TGTGCCAGCAGTTGGTCTCGAGGGAGATTCCCCCTCGAGCAGTACTTC.

Details on this clone: Possible read error: a much larger clone is one base away. The chain couples TRBV18 to TRBJ2-2; D may be TRBD1 (6 bases). The CDR3 is 16 amino acids. Germline values: CDR1 KGHSH, CDR2 LQKENI. The CDR3 reads CASLPQQGPNTGELFF. The DNA for the CDR3 is TGTGCCAGCTTACCACAACAGGGACCGAACACCGGGGAGCTGTTTTTT.

V gene TRBV5-5 combines with J gene TRBJ1-2, with unresolved D. Germline loops: CDR1 SGHKS, CDR2 YYEKEE (reference sequence). V was trimmed by 3 bases and J by 8 bases, leaving 11 bases between them. The CDR3 length is 12 residues. CDR3 protein: CASSSQSVGYTF. CDR3 sequence (DNA): TGTGCCAGCAGCTCCCAGAGCGTCGGCTACACCTTC.